The entry that follows covers one TCR beta chain sequence. Its antigen is unknown. Repertoires were generated with immunoSEQ multiplex PCR, while TCRdb's copy carries only in-frame clones and drops some. The sample carries roughly 90,000 clones, roughly 93% recorded once. The sample belongs to a study of OX40 agonist ivuxolimab in advanced cancers. Study summary: Patients with prior anti-PD-1, anti-PD-L1 or anti-CTLA-4 therapy were eligible; 40% to 45% had some. Overall study results and limits: CD8+ T cells showed, on average, more clonal expansion than CD4+ cells.

The source is an adult with an advanced solid tumor such as melanoma, head and neck, liver or kidney cancer. The material sequenced was CD4+ or CD8+ T cells sorted from blood, taken in a trial of the OX40 agonist ivuxolimab.

The CDR3 is CASSFFETQYF. CDR3 in DNA: TGTGCCAGCAGCTTTTTCGAGACCCAGTACTTC. This sequence joins TRBV5-8 and TRBJ2-5; D call uncertain. The CDR3 sequence is 11 residues long. V lost 2 bases and J lost 5, with 4 bases in between. Germline V lookup: CDR1 SGHTS, CDR2 YDEGEE.